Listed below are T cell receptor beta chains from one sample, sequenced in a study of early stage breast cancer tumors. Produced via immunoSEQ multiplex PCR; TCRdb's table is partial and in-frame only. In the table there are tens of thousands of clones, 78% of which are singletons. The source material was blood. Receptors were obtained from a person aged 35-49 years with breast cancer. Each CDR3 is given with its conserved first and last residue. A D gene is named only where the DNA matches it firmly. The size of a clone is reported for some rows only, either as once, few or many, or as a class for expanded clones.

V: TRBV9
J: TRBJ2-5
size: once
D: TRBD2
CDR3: CASSVEAGRQETQYF
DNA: TGTGCCAGCAGCGTAGAAGCGGGGCGCCAAGAGACCCAGTACTTC

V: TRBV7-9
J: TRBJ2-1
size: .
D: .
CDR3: CASSSVNKMQFF
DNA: TGTGCCAGCAGCTCCGTGAATAAGATGCAGTTCTTC

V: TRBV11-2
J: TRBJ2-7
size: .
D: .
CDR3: CASSLGTEASYEQYF
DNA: TGTGCCAGCAGCTTAGGCACGGAAGCGTCCTACGAGCAGTACTTC

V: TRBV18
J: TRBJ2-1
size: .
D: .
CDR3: CASSPPGRALDEQFF
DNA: TGTGCCAGCTCACCACCCGGCCGGGCCTTGGATGAGCAGTTCTTC

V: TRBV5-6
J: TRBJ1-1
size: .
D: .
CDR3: CASSLDQARGAFF
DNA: TGTGCCAGCAGCTTGGACCAGGCTCGTGGAGCTTTCTTT

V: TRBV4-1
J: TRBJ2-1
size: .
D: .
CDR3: CASSQGGGPGGFWNEQFF
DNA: TGCGCCAGCAGCCAAGGTGGAGGGCCAGGAGGGTTTTGGAATGAGCAGTTCTTC

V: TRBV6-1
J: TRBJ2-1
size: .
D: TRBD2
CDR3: CASSERGGRGYNEQFF
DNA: TGTGCCAGCAGTGAGAGAGGCGGGAGGGGATACAATGAGCAGTTCTTC

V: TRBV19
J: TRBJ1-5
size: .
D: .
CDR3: CASSAYSNQPQHF
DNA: TGTGCCAGTTCGGCTTATAGCAATCAGCCCCAGCATTTT

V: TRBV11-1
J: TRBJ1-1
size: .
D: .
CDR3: CASRSQGSGVKAFF
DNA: TGTGCCAGCAGATCCCAGGGGAGCGGGGTGAAAGCTTTCTTT

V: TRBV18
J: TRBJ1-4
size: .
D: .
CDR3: CASSPPHRRDEKLFF
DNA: TGTGCCAGCTCACCACCCCACAGGAGGGATGAAAAACTGTTTTTT

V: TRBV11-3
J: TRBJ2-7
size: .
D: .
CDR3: CASSPGPESSYEQYF
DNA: TGTGCCAGCAGCCCGGGACCCGAGAGCTCCTACGAGCAGTACTTC

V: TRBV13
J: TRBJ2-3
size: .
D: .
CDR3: CASSLRPTDTQYF
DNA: TGTGCCAGCAGCCTACGCCCCACAGATACGCAGTATTTT

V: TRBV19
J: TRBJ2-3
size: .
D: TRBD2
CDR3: CASRPAGATDTQYF
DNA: TGTGCCAGTAGACCAGCGGGAGCCACAGATACGCAGTATTTT

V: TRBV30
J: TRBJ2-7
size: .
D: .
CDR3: CAWRRDTQQWYF
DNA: TGTGCCTGGAGAAGGGACACCCAGCAGTGGTACTTC

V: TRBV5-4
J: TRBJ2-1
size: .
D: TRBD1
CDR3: CASSLPGQGGHEQFF
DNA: TGTGCCAGCAGCTTACCGGGACAGGGTGGCCATGAGCAGTTCTTC

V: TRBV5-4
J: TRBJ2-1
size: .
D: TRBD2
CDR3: CASSLPSGRASGEQFF
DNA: TGTGCCAGCAGCTTGCCTAGCGGGAGGGCGTCGGGTGAGCAGTTCTTC

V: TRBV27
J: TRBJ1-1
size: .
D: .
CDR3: CASSPIRTEANTEAFF
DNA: TGTGCCAGCAGCCCTATTAGGACCGAGGCGAACACTGAAGCTTTCTTT

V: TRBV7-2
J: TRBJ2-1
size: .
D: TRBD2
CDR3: CASSWDSSNGAGGRNEQFF
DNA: TGTGCCAGCAGTTGGGACAGTAGTAACGGTGCGGGAGGGAGAAATGAGCAGTTCTTC

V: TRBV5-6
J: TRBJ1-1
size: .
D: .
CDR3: CASSLGEWVNTEAFF
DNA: TGTGCCAGCAGCTTGGGGGAGTGGGTGAACACTGAAGCTTTCTTT

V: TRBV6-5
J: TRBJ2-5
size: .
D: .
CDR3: CASSSPGASQQTQYF
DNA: TGTGCCAGCAGTTCCCCCGGGGCTAGCCAACAGACCCAGTACTTC

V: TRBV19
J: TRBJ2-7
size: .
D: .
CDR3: CATQGEGQREQYF
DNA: TGTGCCACCCAGGGGGAGGGTCAGCGCGAGCAGTACTTC

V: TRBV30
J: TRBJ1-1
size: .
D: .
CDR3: CASGRGADTEAFF
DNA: TGTGCCTCCGGTAGGGGGGCGGACACTGAAGCTTTCTTT

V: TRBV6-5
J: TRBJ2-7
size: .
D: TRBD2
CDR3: CATSRAGYEQYF
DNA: TGTGCCACTAGCCGAGCGGGGTACGAGCAGTACTTC

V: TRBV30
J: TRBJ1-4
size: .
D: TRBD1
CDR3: CAWDGTGGAQEKLFF
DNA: TGTGCCTGGGATGGGACAGGGGGCGCGCAAGAAAAACTGTTTTTT

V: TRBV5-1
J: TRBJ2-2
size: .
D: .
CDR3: CASSPRDSPGTGELFF
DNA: TGCGCCAGCAGCCCGAGGGACTCCCCGGGCACCGGGGAGCTGTTTTTT

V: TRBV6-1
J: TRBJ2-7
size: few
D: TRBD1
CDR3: CAISRGRLYEQYF
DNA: TGTGCCATCTCCAGGGGGCGCTTATACGAGCAGTACTTC

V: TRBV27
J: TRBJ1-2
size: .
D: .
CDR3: CASSLNAGGVHGYTF
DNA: TGTGCCAGCAGTTTAAACGCGGGAGGGGTACATGGCTACACCTTC

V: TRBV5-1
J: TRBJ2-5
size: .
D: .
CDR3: CASSLVGSETQYF
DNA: TGCGCCAGCAGCTTGGTGGGTTCAGAGACCCAGTACTTC

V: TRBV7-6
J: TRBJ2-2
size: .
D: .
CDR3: CASSLGFRNTGELFF
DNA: TGTGCCAGCAGCTTAGGTTTTAGAAACACCGGGGAGCTGTTTTTT

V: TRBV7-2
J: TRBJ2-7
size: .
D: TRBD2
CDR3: CASSLVGLAEEQYF
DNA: TGTGCCAGCAGCTTAGTGGGACTAGCGGAAGAGCAGTACTTC

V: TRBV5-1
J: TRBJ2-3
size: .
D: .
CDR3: CASSLHGGDTDTQYF
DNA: TGCGCCAGCAGCTTGCACGGCGGGGACACAGATACGCAGTATTTT

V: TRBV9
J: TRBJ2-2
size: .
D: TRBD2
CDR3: CASSVDSGGNTGELFF
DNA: TGTGCCAGCAGCGTAGATAGCGGGGGGAACACCGGGGAGCTGTTTTTT

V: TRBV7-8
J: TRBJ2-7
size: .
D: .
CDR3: CASSPTWSYTYEQYF
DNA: TGTGCCAGCAGCCCAACGTGGTCATATACCTACGAGCAGTACTTC

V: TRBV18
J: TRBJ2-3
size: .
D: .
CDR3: CASSPFSGDTDTQYF
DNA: TGTGCCAGCTCACCATTTTCAGGGGACACAGATACGCAGTATTTT